Listed below are T cell receptor beta chains from one sample, sequenced in a study of cytomegalovirus exposure and HLA in healthy donors. This table comes from immunoSEQ multiplex PCR, and its TCRdb copy is limited to in-frame clones, with some not included. The data show roughly 150,000 clones, about 85% seen once. Sequencing was performed on PBMCs. The receptors shown here come from a woman aged 18-30 years in good health and CMV-seronegative. Each CDR3 is given with its conserved first and last residue. The D gene is left open where the match is weak. Only part of the rows carry a size: once, few, many, or a class if the clone is expanded.

j_call | v_call | clone_size | d_call | cdr3_nt | cdr3_aa
TRBJ1-5 | TRBV28 | - | - | TGTGCCAGCAGTCCACTCCATCAGCCCCAGCATTTT | CASSPLHQPQHF
TRBJ1-1 | TRBV28 | - | - | TGTGCCAGCAGTTTACGTAAACTTGAAGCTTTCTTT | CASSLRKLEAFF
TRBJ2-2 | TRBV4-3 | - | - | TGCGCCAGCAGCCAAGAAGGGGTCGGAAAGGGAAGCACCGGGGAGCTGTTTTTT | CASSQEGVGKGSTGELFF
TRBJ2-2 | TRBV19 | - | - | TGTGCCACCCCGGGTGGTAGCACCGGGGAGCTGTTTTTT | CATPGGSTGELFF
TRBJ1-6 | TRBV6-5 | - | TRBD1 | TGTGCCGAGGGACAGTTTAATTCACCCCTCCACTTT | CAEGQFNSPLHF
TRBJ1-2 | TRBV15 | - | TRBD1 | TGTGCCACCAGATCATCTGTGGGACAGAACTATGGCTACACCTTC | CATRSSVGQNYGYTF
TRBJ2-2 | TRBV18 | once | TRBD1 | TGTGCCAGCTCATCGCCCCTAACAGGGGGCGGGGAGCTGTTTTTT | CASSSPLTGGGELFF
TRBJ2-3 | TRBV25-1 | - | - | TGTGCCAGCAGTGATTTTAAGGGGGACGGCACAGATACGCAGTATTTT | CASSDFKGDGTDTQYF
TRBJ2-3 | TRBV4-1 | - | - | TGCGCCAGCAGCCAAGGGTGGTCAGATCGGGTCGGGCAGTATTTT | CASSQGWSDRVGQYF
TRBJ2-7 | TRBV19 | - | TRBD2 | TGTGCCAGTAGTAAAAGAGGTCTAGCGGGGGCCTACGAGCAGTACTTC | CASSKRGLAGAYEQYF
TRBJ2-7 | TRBV27 | - | - | TGTGCCAGCAGTTTACGGCGGCTTATAGGCGAGCAGTACTTC | CASSLRRLIGEQYF
TRBJ2-1 | TRBV30 | once | - | TGTGCCTGGAGTCCCAGAGGGAGATTAGATGAGCAGTTCTTC | CAWSPRGRLDEQFF
TRBJ1-4 | TRBV5-4 | - | - | TGTGCCAGCAGCTTGGGAGATAATGAAAAACTGTTTTTT | CASSLGDNEKLFF
TRBJ2-4 | TRBV4-3 | once | TRBD2 | TGCGCCAGCAGCCTAGTTCGTAGCGGGGACATTCAGTACTTC | CASSLVRSGDIQYF
TRBJ1-2 | TRBV2 | - | TRBD1 | TGTGCCAGCAGTGATCGGACAGGGGACTATGGCTACACCTTC | CASSDRTGDYGYTF
TRBJ1-6 | TRBV7-7 | - | - | TGTGCCAGCAGCTTAGATGACAGTACAACTTCACCCCTCCACTTT | CASSLDDSTTSPLHF
TRBJ1-2 | TRBV28 | few | TRBD1 | TGTGCCAGCAGTGTCACAGGGGGCAACTATGGCTACACCTTC | CASSVTGGNYGYTF
TRBJ2-7 | TRBV11-2 | - | TRBD1 | TGTGCCAGCAGCTCAGGGGGCGAGCAGTACTTC | CASSSGGEQYF